The TCR beta chain under discussion was sequenced for a study of metastatic and nonmetastatic thyroid tumors. Study-level information: Repertoires from blood and tumor or nodule tissue of malignant and benign thyroid patients were compared. The study's findings and limits: Significantly greater TCR beta diversity was reportedly found in malignant thyroid tumors than in benign nodules (in blood and tumor).

No treatment of any kind had been given to any patient before thyroid surgery. Original methodology: A papillary thyroid cancer distant-metastasis classifier was built from CDR3 differences across clinicopathological groups. TCRdb re-analyzed the PCR reads using MiXCR. For this entry, the V and J calls and clone size follow TCRdb and not the study's own pipeline. The sample records about 6,200 clones, about 30% being singletons. This clone was picked up a small number of times. Its antigen is still unknown. The origin of this receptor is a female donor with papillary thyroid cancer or a benign thyroid nodule (not recorded which). Some clones in this sample may be carry-over from other donors' samples. The sequenced material came from adjacent normal tissue.

The CDR3 nucleotides are TGTGCCAGCAGTGAGACAGGGAAGAACACCGGGGAGCTGTTTTTT. Protein sequence: CASSETGKNTGELFF. The chain is built from TRBV27 and TRBJ2-2; 7 nucleotides match TRBD1. Germline V gene data show CDR1 as MNHEY and CDR2 as SMNVEV (reference sequence). Trimming took 5 bases from V and 1 from J; bases not matched to a gene: 4. This CDR3 is built from 15 residues.